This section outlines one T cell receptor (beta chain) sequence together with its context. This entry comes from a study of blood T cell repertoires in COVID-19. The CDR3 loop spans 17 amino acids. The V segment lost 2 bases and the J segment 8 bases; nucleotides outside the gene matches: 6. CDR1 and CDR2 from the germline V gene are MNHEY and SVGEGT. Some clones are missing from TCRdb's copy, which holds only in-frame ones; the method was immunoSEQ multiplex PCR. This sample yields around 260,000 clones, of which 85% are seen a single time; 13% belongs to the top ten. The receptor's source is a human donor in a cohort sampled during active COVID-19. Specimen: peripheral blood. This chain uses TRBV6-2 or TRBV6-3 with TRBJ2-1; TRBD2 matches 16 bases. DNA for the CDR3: TGTGCCAGCAGTTACCCTGGGGGACTAGCGGGAGGGGATGAGCAGTTCTTC. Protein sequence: CASSYPGGLAGGDEQFF.